This T cell receptor beta chain emerged from a study of T cell clones after liver transplantation. As for the study in general: Liver transplant recipients had immunosuppression withdrawal attempted within 2 years. A pre-transplant mixed lymphocyte reaction with TCRbeta sequencing defined graft-donor-reactive clones followed in post-transplant blood.

Broader study findings: A significant post-transplant drop in circulating graft-donor-reactive CD4 TCRbeta sequences occurred in most of the 8 subjects. Post-transplant time points were not standardized, so conclusions are preliminary.

Concerning this clone: Its target is not known.

Germline CDR1 MNHEY, CDR2 SMNVEV (reference sequence). V was clipped by 6 bases and J by 3 bases; unmatched bases: 7. This CDR3 spans 14 amino acids. Repertoires were generated with immunoSEQ multiplex PCR, while TCRdb's copy carries only in-frame clones and drops some. The sample carries roughly 60,000 clones, 70% recorded once. This rearrangement joins TRBV27 to TRBJ2-7; 8 bases agree with TRBD2. The source material was CD4+ T cells from blood, sampled at the approximately 15-month timepoint. The clonotype was recovered from a human patient who received a liver transplant. The T cells may partly be graft donor cells. The CDR3: CASRREAGLYEQYF. The DNA for the CDR3 is TGTGCCAGCAGGCGGGAGGCAGGACTCTACGAGCAGTACTTC.